These 31 T cell receptor beta chains were all obtained from the same sample, sequenced in a study of response to subunit inactivated influenza vaccine. TCRdb ran MiXCR on the RT-PCR reads and lists one entry per CDR3 protein. The table records almost 600,000 distinct CDR3 sequences, 12% to 15% of them present only once. The material sequenced was PBMCs from blood, taken 12 days after vaccination. The receptor source for this set is a man aged 45-65 years who received an inactivated influenza vaccine.

This clonotype was observed at least ten times. The rearrangement joins TRBV28 to TRBJ2-7; D not resolved. Per germline, CDR1 MDHEN and CDR2 SYDVKM. The CDR3 length is 12 residues. V dropped 4 bases and J dropped 1 base, with 5 bases sitting between them. CDR3 bases: TGTGCCAGCAGTTCCCCATCCTACGAGCAGTACTTC. The encoded protein is CASSSPSYEQYF.

J is TRBJ1-4 and V is TRBV29-1; the match to TRBD1 covers 8 bases. The V segment lost 2 bases and the J segment 4 bases; nucleotides outside the gene matches: 9. The CDR3 spans 16 residues. CDR1 SQVTM and CDR2 ANQGSEA come from the germline V gene. The CDR3 here is CSVERPGTGDNEKLFF. DNA of the CDR3: TGCAGCGTTGAACGCCCAGGGACAGGCGATAATGAAAAACTGTTTTTT.

The chain has TRBV12-3 or TRBV12-4 and TRBJ2-5; weak D call: TRBD2 (5 bases). The V and J ends lost 5 bases and 5 bases respectively, with 18 bases between them. The CDR3 runs to 15 residues. The CDR3 DNA follows: TGTGCCAGCAGTCCCGTTCGGGATCCGGGGGAGACCCAGTACTTC. This sequence encodes CASSPVRDPGETQYF.

The CDR3 nucleotides read TGCAGCGTCCGTGGACACACGTCCTACGAGCAGTACTTC. Its translation is CSVRGHTSYEQYF. J is TRBJ2-7 and V is TRBV29-1; D perhaps matches TRBD1 (5 bases). Germline assignment: CDR1 SQVTM and CDR2 ANQGSEA. V lost 6 bases to trimming and J lost 1 base, with 13 bases between them. The CDR3 has 13 residues.

Ten or more counts support this clonotype. J is TRBJ1-1 and V is TRBV6-2 or TRBV6-3, with a tentative D call TRBD1 (5 bases). CDR3 length: 15 residues. V was cut by 6 bases and J by 1 base, with 15 bases left in between. The germline V gene has CDR1 MNHEY and CDR2 SVGEGT. The CDR3 region has the DNA TGTGCCAGCAGCAGTAGGGACGGCGGGAACACTGAAGCTTTCTTT. It is translated as CASSSRDGGNTEAFF.

In this sample, this clonotype turned up a few times. This chain connects TRBV30 to TRBJ2-1, with 9 bases that match TRBD2. Per the germline V gene, CDR1 is GTSNPN and CDR2 is SVGIG (reference sequence). J gave up 9 bases and V 3 bases, and 15 bases lay outside the gene matches. The CDR3 runs to 16 residues. The CDR3 loop reads CAWRRLRLAESGEQFF. The DNA of the CDR3 is TGTGCCTGGAGGAGATTGAGACTAGCGGAGTCGGGTGAGCAGTTCTTC.

This clonotype was detected ten times or more. The DNA for the CDR3 is TGTGCCAGCAGGTCAAGCGGGGGGCCGTCAGATACGCAGTATTTT. Its translation: CASRSSGGPSDTQYF. The rearrangement uses TRBV12-3 or TRBV12-4 and TRBJ2-3; 9 nucleotides line up with TRBD2. J gave up 4 bases and V 6 bases, and 8 bases lay outside the gene matches. The CDR3 is 15 residues long.

This clonotype was seen at least ten times. The V and J genes are TRBV14 and TRBJ2-1; D perhaps matches TRBD2 (6 bases). CDR1 is SGHDN, CDR2 FVKESK, per germline. The CDR3 is 13 residues long. Deletions cut 4 bases from V and 3 bases from J, with 7 bases between. The CDR3 DNA reads TGTGCCAGCAGCCGCGGGGTCTACAATGAGCAGTTCTTC. Its protein is CASSRGVYNEQFF.

The CDR3 reads CASSQDSGRGTEAFF. The CDR3 DNA reads as TGTGCCAGCAGCCAAGATAGTGGTCGGGGAACTGAAGCTTTCTTT. The chain recombines TRBV3-1 with TRBJ1-1, with unresolved D. V lost 0 bases and J lost 5, with 13 bases in between. The CDR3 has 15 residues. Germline assignment: CDR1 LGHDT and CDR2 YNNKEL (reference sequence).

This clonotype was seen repeatedly, ten times or more. V usage is TRBV3-1 and J usage is TRBJ1-2; no reliable D call. The CDR3 runs to 12 residues. CDR1 is LGHDT and CDR2 is YNNKEL in the germline V gene (reference sequence). V was clipped by 4 bases and J by 3 bases, with 6 bases between them. The CDR3 spells CASSRADYGYTF. The CDR3 nucleotides read TGTGCCAGCAGCCGGGCGGACTATGGCTACACCTTC. Full variable domain (rest looked up from reference TRBV3-1 and TRBJ1-2): DTAVSQTPKYLVTQMGNDKSIKCEQNLGHDTMYWYKQDSKKFLKIMFSYNNKELIINETVPNRFSPKSPDKAHLNLHINSLELGDSAVYFCASSRADYGYTFGSGTRLTVV.

This chain joins TRBV7-9 and TRBJ2-7; TRBD2 matches at 10 bases. Germline assignment: CDR1 SEHNR and CDR2 FQNEAQ (reference sequence). The CDR3 loop spans 14 amino acids. Trimming at V came to 4 bases and at J to 11 bases, leaving 11 bases not matched to a gene. CDR3 in amino acids: CASSSSGRLKGKYF. The CDR3 DNA reads as TGTGCCAGCAGCTCTAGCGGGAGATTAAAGGGGAAGTACTTC.

Ten or more counts support this clonotype. This chain connects TRBV24-1 to TRBJ2-7, with 9 bases aligning to TRBD1. Unmatched junction bases numbered 5, after V lost 4 bases and J lost 8 bases. Germline V gives CDR1 KGHDR, CDR2 SFDVKD. The CDR3 is 13 residues long. CDR3 sequence: CATSEGTGLKQYF. Written as DNA, the CDR3 is TGTGCCACCAGTGAAGGGACAGGGTTGAAGCAGTACTTC.

The V and J genes are TRBV27 and TRBJ2-1; D ambiguous. The V end was cut by 3 bases, the J end by 0 bases, with 6 bases between. The CDR3 extends over 14 amino acids. Germline CDR1 MNHEY, CDR2 SMNVEV (reference sequence). The CDR3 is CASSFASSYNEQFF. Written as DNA, the CDR3 is TGTGCCAGCAGTTTCGCCAGCTCCTACAATGAGCAGTTCTTC.

This clonotype has ten or more counts. The V gene is TRBV11-1, the J gene TRBJ2-6; D is perhaps TRBD1 (5 bases). There are 18 residues in the CDR3. Germline-derived CDR1 and CDR2 are SGHAT and FQDESV (reference sequence). The ends were cut back, 1 base at V and 0 bases at J, with 13 bases in the middle. CDR3 DNA sequence: TGTGCCAGCAGCTTAGTTTATCAGGGCCACTCTGGGGCCAACGTCCTGACTTTC. It encodes CASSLVYQGHSGANVLTF.

This clonotype was counted only a few times. The chain is built from TRBV15 and TRBJ2-7; no clear D. The CDR3 runs 11 residues. CDR1 and CDR2 from the germline V gene are LNHNV and YYDKDF (reference sequence). V lost 5 bases to trimming and J lost 5 bases, with 7 bases between them. The CDR3 DNA reads TGTGCCACCAGCCGCTGGCACGAGCAGTACTTC. Its protein is CATSRWHEQYF. Full variable domain (rest looked up from reference TRBV15 and TRBJ2-7): DAMVIQNPRYQVTQFGKPVTLSCSQTLNHNVMYWYQQKSSQAPKLLFHYYDKDFNNEADTPDNFQSRRPNTSFCFLDIRSPGLGDTAMYLCATSRWHEQYFGPGTRLTVT.

Ten or more counts support this clonotype. This sequence joins TRBV20-1 and TRBJ1-2; possible D gene TRBD1, 6 bases. Germline V gene lookup returns CDR1 DFQATT and CDR2 SNEGSKA (reference sequence). The CDR3 has 12 amino acids. V was shortened by 0 bases and J by 7 bases, with 9 bases between the two germline ends. The CDR3 loop is CSAREGGSGYTF. In nucleotides, the CDR3 is TGCAGTGCTAGAGAGGGGGGCTCTGGCTACACCTTC.

Ten or more counts support this clonotype. The chain couples TRBV7-8 to TRBJ1-5, with D tentatively TRBD1 (6 bases). V was shortened by 5 bases and J by 5 bases, with 22 bases between the two germline ends. Germline V CDR1 and CDR2: SGHVS, FQNEAQ. The CDR3 contains 17 residues. CDR3 bases: TGTGCCAGCAGCCCAGGGTTCGTTGGGCAGGGGTATCAGCCCCAGCATTTT. This encodes CASSPGFVGQGYQPQHF.

This chain joins TRBV19 and TRBJ1-1, with TRBD1 as a possible D gene (5 bases). The CDR3 contains 14 residues. CDR1 is LNHDA and CDR2 is SQIVND in the germline V gene (reference sequence). Trimming took off 6 bases at V and 3 bases at J, with 14 bases between the two ends. The CDR3 spells CASRNRDGYTEAFF. The CDR3 coding sequence is TGTGCCAGTAGAAACCGGGACGGATACACTGAAGCTTTCTTT.

This clonotype was observed a few times. V gene TRBV6-2 or TRBV6-3 combines with J gene TRBJ2-7; 7 bases map to TRBD1. The germline V gene encodes CDR1 MNHEY and CDR2 SVGEGT. CDR3 length equals 12 residues. Unmatched junction bases numbered 2, after V lost 6 bases and J lost 3 bases. The CDR3 nucleotides read TGTGCCAGCAGATGGACAGGCTACGAGCAGTACTTC. It is translated as CASRWTGYEQYF.

The chain carries TRBV10-3 and TRBJ2-2, with TRBD1 matching over 8 bases. Trimming cost V 8 bases and J 4 bases; bases outside gene matches: 9. The germline CDR1 and CDR2 sequences are ENHRY and SYGVKD. The CDR3 covers 15 residues. CDR3 region: CAIAPRGTGTGELFF. The CDR3 DNA reads as TGTGCCATCGCCCCTAGGGGGACAGGCACCGGGGAGCTGTTTTTT.

This clonotype was seen more than once but under ten times. The chain uses TRBV9 and TRBJ1-1; D is unresolved. Germline CDR1 is SGDLS and CDR2 is YYNGEE. The CDR3 is 13 amino acids. The V and J ends lost 0 bases and 4 bases respectively, with 7 bases between them. The CDR3, as DNA: TGTGCCAGCAGCGTAGATCAGGCCACTGAAGCTTTCTTT. Translation: CASSVDQATEAFF. Full variable domain (remainder filled in from reference TRBV9 and TRBJ1-1): DSGVTQTPKHLITATGQRVTLRCSPRSGDLSVYWYQQSLDQGLQFLIQYYNGEERAKGNILERFSAQQFPDLHSELNLSSLELGDSALYFCASSVDQATEAFFGQGTRLTVV.

The chain joins TRBV28 to TRBJ1-5, with a weak D call TRBD1 (6 bases). V was clipped by 5 bases and J by 4 bases, with 12 bases between them. This CDR3 has 14 amino acids. Germline V gene data show CDR1 as MDHEN and CDR2 as SYDVKM. CDR3 in DNA: TGTGCCAGCAGTCGGGGGGGGCGAAATCAGCCCCAGCATTTT. Its translation is CASSRGGRNQPQHF.

This clonotype appeared a few times. The chain employs TRBV14 and TRBJ2-3; 7 nucleotides match TRBD2. Germline V gives CDR1 SGHDN, CDR2 FVKESK. The CDR3 runs to 14 residues. J gave up 5 bases and V 5 bases, and 7 bases lay outside the gene matches. The CDR3 spells CASSKRGEVDTQYF. The CDR3 DNA follows: TGTGCCAGCAGCAAGCGGGGCGAAGTAGATACGCAGTATTTT.

This clonotype was seen a few times. This rearrangement joins TRBV2 to TRBJ2-2; D gene unclear. The CDR3 contains 14 residues. Trimming cost V 7 bases and J 1 base, with 10 bases left between them. Germline lookup yields CDR1 SNHLY and CDR2 FYNNEI. DNA for the CDR3: TGTGCCAGCATTCGGACCCGGAACACCGGGGAGCTGTTTTTT. It codes for CASIRTRNTGELFF.

This clonotype was recorded once. This sequence joins TRBV5-6 and TRBJ2-3; 8 bases align to TRBD2. This CDR3 contains 16 residues. The trim removed 3 bases at V and 2 bases at J, leaving 8 bases unmatched. Germline CDR1 is SGHDT and CDR2 is YYEEEE. The CDR3 DNA follows: TGTGCCAGCAGCTCCTCTCGCGGGGGGAACACAGATACGCAGTATTTT. Translation: CASSSSRGGNTDTQYF.

The table lists this clonotype with a few counts. V gene TRBV10-3 combines with J gene TRBJ2-3; a possible D gene is TRBD1 (5 bases). Trimming pared 6 bases from V and 9 bases from J, leaving 22 bases between. The CDR3 has 15 residues. Germline V gene sequence: CDR1 ENHRY, CDR2 SYGVKD. The CDR3 protein is CAIREQASGIGTQYF. The CDR3 DNA follows: TGTGCCATCAGGGAACAGGCCTCGGGTATTGGGACGCAGTATTTT.

The sample holds many counts of this clonotype. The gene calls are TRBV12-3 or TRBV12-4 and TRBJ2-1; the D is unclear. This CDR3 comprises 14 residues. V lost 4 bases and J lost 0, with 7 bases in between. CDR3 residues: CASSSGFSYNEQFF. The CDR3, as DNA: TGTGCCAGCAGTTCTGGGTTCTCCTACAATGAGCAGTTCTTC.

The J gene is TRBJ2-3, the V gene TRBV18, with TRBD2 as a possible D gene (5 bases). Trimming left V 2 bases short and J 3 bases short, with 15 bases between. Germline V CDR1 and CDR2: KGHSH, LQKENI. This CDR3 has 16 amino acids. The CDR3 DNA is TGTGCCAGCTCACCAGATTGGGAGAGAGGGACAGATACGCAGTATTTT. This gives the protein CASSPDWERGTDTQYF.

This clonotype was seen many times. The rearrangement links TRBV24-1 to TRBJ2-5; D uncertain. From germline, CDR1 is KGHDR and CDR2 SFDVKD. CDR3 length equals 12 residues. V dropped 7 bases and J dropped 2 bases, with 7 bases sitting between them. The CDR3 DNA follows: TGTGCCACCAGGGGATTACAAGAGACCCAGTACTTC. Its protein product is CATRGLQETQYF.

This clonotype has more than one count but fewer than ten. This chain uses TRBV6-2 or TRBV6-3 with TRBJ1-5, with D possibly being TRBD1 (6 bases). This CDR3 comprises 14 residues. V was shortened by 6 bases and J by 9 bases, with 18 bases between the two germline ends. Per germline, CDR1 MNHEY and CDR2 SVGEGT. The CDR3 nucleotides are TGTGCCAGCAGCCGGACAGCCCCCGTAGGGCCCCAGCATTTT. The encoded protein is CASSRTAPVGPQHF.

This clonotype was counted only a few times. The chain combines TRBV12-3 or TRBV12-4 with TRBJ2-2; no definite D call. This CDR3 has 13 residues. V was pared by 5 bases and J by 7 bases, with 11 bases between. This CDR3 reads CASSVRSNGELFF. The CDR3 region has the DNA TGTGCCAGCAGTGTTAGGAGCAACGGGGAGCTGTTTTTT.